Listed here are 3 T cell receptor beta chains from one sample, sequenced in a study of a mutant IDH1 vaccine in newly diagnosed glioma. Time point noted: week 11, during vaccination. Every single dose of the vaccine, 300 ug of mutant IDH1 20-mer peptide, came with topical imiquimod. Generated by immunoSEQ multiplex PCR, the TCRdb table keeps only in-frame clones and is missing some. The repertoire holds about 130,000 clones, with roughly 75% as singletons. These receptors' antigens are unknown. The sequenced sample was PBMCs, obtained from a glioma patient whose treatment included an IDH1 peptide vaccine. These receptors originate from a man aged 40-49 years with glioma.

The chain couples TRBV6-5 to TRBJ2-5; D call uncertain. This CDR3 contains 13 residues. In germline, CDR1 is MNHEY, CDR2 SVGAGI. V shed 0 bases and J shed 5 bases, with 7 bases lying between them. Here the CDR3 reads CASSYSEIETQYF. The CDR3, as DNA: TGTGCCAGCAGTTACTCTGAAATCGAGACCCAGTACTTC.

The chain combines TRBV25-1 with TRBJ1-1; D is perhaps TRBD1 (6 bases). This CDR3 has 14 amino acids. Germline V gives CDR1 MGHDK, CDR2 SYGVNS. V was clipped by 7 bases and J by 6 bases, with 18 bases between them. CDR3 bases: TGTGCCAGCATGCCGGCAGGGGCCCATCCTGAAGCTTTCTTT. This encodes CASMPAGAHPEAFF.

In its sample, this clone was seen a few times. V usage is TRBV29-1 and J usage is TRBJ2-1, with TRBD2 as a possible D gene (6 bases). The V and J ends lost 1 base and 10 bases respectively, with 8 bases between them. The CDR3 is 11 residues long. Germline values: CDR1 SQVTM, CDR2 ANQGSEA. CDR3 protein: CSVEGRGEQFF. The CDR3 region has the DNA TGCAGCGTTGAAGGGAGGGGAGAGCAGTTCTTC.